This T cell receptor (beta chain) was retrieved from a study of blood T cell repertoires in COVID-19. Repertoires were generated with immunoSEQ multiplex PCR, while TCRdb's copy carries only in-frame clones and drops some. The table records about 370,000 clones, roughly nine tenths of them present only once. Germline V CDR1 and CDR2: SGHTA, FQGNSA. The CDR3 sequence is 15 residues long. Losses at the gene ends were 5 bases for V and 4 bases for J; bases not matched to a gene: 10. All enrollees were about 18 to 100 years old and from 24 US areas. Up to 2 weeks before entering the study, exposed participants had met a COVID-19 case.

The rearrangement uses TRBV7-2 and TRBJ1-2; 7 bases agree with TRBD1. The specimen sequenced was PBMCs or T cells enriched from blood (not recorded which). The clonotype originates from a woman aged 35 to 49 who had been exposed to COVID-19. The CDR3 spells CASSPRSGQPYGYTF. The DNA of the CDR3 is TGTGCCAGCAGCCCCCGATCGGGACAGCCCTATGGCTACACCTTC.